Listed below are T cell receptor beta chains from one sample, sequenced in a study of PD-1 blockade in classical Hodgkin lymphoma. Measured with immunoSEQ multiplex PCR; TCRdb has only the in-frame clones, and not every one. The profile shows 85,000 to 90,000 clones, roughly nine tenths of them singletons. The specimen was peripheral blood mononuclear cells (PBMCs), collected before the fourth cycle of nivolumab. These receptors were taken from a human donor with classical Hodgkin lymphoma. CDR3s include the opening cysteine and the closing phenylalanine or tryptophan. The D gene is left open where the match is weak. Expanded clones are given a class, and other clones once, few, many or no size at all.

>TRBV7-9|.|TRBJ2-7|.
CASSPEPNEQYF
TGTGCCAGCAGCCCCGAACCGAACGAGCAGTACTTC
>TRBV7-9|.|TRBJ1-1|.
CASSFGGLGTEAFF
TGTGCCAGCAGCTTTGGGGGCCTGGGCACTGAAGCTTTCTTT
>TRBV12-5|once|TRBJ2-7|.
CASGYSGSFEQYF
TGTGCTAGTGGTTACTCCGGGTCCTTCGAGCAGTACTTC
>TRBV4-2|.|TRBJ2-4|TRBD1
CASSQDSRDRGYIQYF
TGTGCCAGCAGCCAAGATTCACGCGACAGGGGTTACATTCAGTACTTC
>TRBV19|.|TRBJ2-1|TRBD2
CASRTSGGAHEQFF
TGTGCCAGTAGGACTAGCGGGGGGGCTCATGAGCAGTTCTTC
>TRBV5-1|.|TRBJ2-3|TRBD1
CASSPQGARPDTQYF
TGCGCCAGCAGCCCACAGGGGGCGCGCCCAGATACGCAGTATTTT
>TRBV2|.|TRBJ2-1|TRBD1
CASRTGGVSEQFF
TGTGCCAGCAGAACAGGGGGCGTATCTGAGCAGTTCTTC
>TRBV6-1|.|TRBJ2-2|.
CASSDRWTVNTGELFF
TGTGCCAGCAGTGACCGTTGGACAGTCAACACCGGGGAGCTGTTTTTT
>TRBV6-5|.|TRBJ1-1|TRBD1
CASSTLTGGSTEAFF
TGTGCCAGCAGTACCCTCACAGGGGGCTCTACTGAAGCTTTCTTT
>TRBV7-8|.|TRBJ1-6|TRBD1
CASSLEQGAGSPLHF
TGTGCCAGCAGCTTAGAACAGGGGGCCGGTTCACCCCTCCACTTT
>TRBV28|.|TRBJ1-1|.
CASSFKGEAFF
TGTGCCAGCAGTTTTAAGGGTGAAGCTTTCTTT
>TRBV9|.|TRBJ2-7|TRBD1
CASSHFSDRASYEQYF
TGTGCCAGCAGCCACTTTTCGGACAGGGCCTCCTACGAGCAGTACTTC
>TRBV29-1|.|TRBJ1-1|.
CSGREQGNTEAFF
TGCAGCGGGAGGGAACAGGGGAACACTGAAGCTTTCTTT
>TRBV7-9|.|TRBJ1-1|.
CASSPIGSPNTEAFF
TGTGCCAGCAGCCCAATCGGCAGCCCGAACACTGAAGCTTTCTTT
>TRBV29-1|.|TRBJ1-2|.
CSVEAGGGYGYTF
TGCAGCGTTGAGGCGGGGGGAGGCTATGGCTACACCTTC
>TRBV4-3|.|TRBJ2-7|.
CASSQAPGDDYEQYF
TGCGCCAGCAGCCAGGCCCCGGGGGACGACTACGAGCAGTACTTC
>TRBV6-4|.|TRBJ2-1|.
CASSSTGSNEQFF
TGTGCCAGCAGTTCCACAGGGTCCAATGAGCAGTTCTTC
>TRBV2|.|TRBJ1-2|.
CASCPGLREYNYGYTF
TGTGCCAGCTGCCCGGGCCTCCGCGAGTACAACTATGGCTACACCTTC
>TRBV30|.|TRBJ2-3|.
CAWSPDPATDTQYF
TGTGCCTGGAGCCCCGACCCTGCTACAGATACGCAGTATTTT
>TRBV6-6|.|TRBJ2-5|TRBD1
CASSRGGTGQTQYF
TGTGCCAGCAGCCGAGGCGGGACAGGACAGACCCAGTACTTC
>TRBV6-1|.|TRBJ1-5|.
CASSWSGINQPQHF
TGTGCCAGCAGTTGGTCGGGGATCAATCAGCCCCAGCATTTT
>TRBV7-3|.|TRBJ2-5|.
CASSLWASAKTQYF
TGTGCCAGCAGCTTATGGGCCTCAGCAAAGACCCAGTACTTC
>TRBV6-6|.|TRBJ2-1|.
CASSYSIGVRQFF
TGTGCCAGCAGTTACTCGATCGGGGTCCGACAGTTCTTC
>TRBV30|.|TRBJ2-1|.
CAWDEEFRGNEQFF
TGTGCCTGGGATGAGGAGTTCAGAGGCAATGAGCAGTTCTTC
>TRBV7-3|.|TRBJ1-2|.
CASSPSGRGYGYTF
TGTGCCAGCAGCCCGTCAGGGAGGGGCTATGGCTACACCTTC
>TRBV18|.|TRBJ2-1|.
CASSPRIQQGGRVNEQFF
TGTGCCAGCTCACCACGGATCCAACAGGGAGGGAGGGTTAATGAGCAGTTCTTC
>TRBV4-3|.|TRBJ1-4|TRBD1
CASSQVGRGHEKLFF
TGCGCCAGCAGCCAAGTAGGCAGGGGGCATGAAAAACTGTTTTTT
>TRBV5-4|.|TRBJ1-6|.
CASSQGATNSPLHF
TGTGCCAGCAGCCAAGGAGCTACGAATTCACCCCTCCACTTT
>TRBV7-2|.|TRBJ1-2|.
CASSSAGALYGYTF
TGTGCCAGCAGCTCCGCAGGGGCCCTCTATGGCTACACCTTC
>TRBV6-8|.|TRBJ2-7|.
CASSYSNEQYF
TGTGCCAGCAGTTACTCGAACGAGCAGTACTTC
>TRBV19|.|TRBJ2-1|.
CASSIAGTEQFF
TGTGCCAGTAGTATAGCTGGGACCGAGCAGTTCTTC
>TRBV9|.|TRBJ1-2|.
CASSPRSRNYGYTF
TGTGCCAGCAGCCCCCGCAGTCGTAACTATGGCTACACCTTC